Following are 6 T cell receptor beta chains from one sample sequenced in a study of OX40 agonist ivuxolimab in advanced cancers. Profiled with immunoSEQ multiplex PCR; TCRdb holds only in-frame clones, not every one. The sample holds almost 80,000 clones, about 83% seen once. Sequencing was performed on CD4+ or CD8+ T cells sorted from blood, taken in a trial of the OX40 agonist ivuxolimab. Receptor source: an adult with an advanced solid tumor such as melanoma, head and neck, liver or kidney cancer.

The rearrangement joins TRBV7-2 to TRBJ1-5, with 7 nucleotides matching TRBD1. The ends lost 6 bases at V and 1 base at J; junction bases unmatched: 6. This CDR3 comprises 15 residues. Germline values: CDR1 SGHTA, CDR2 FQGNSA. The CDR3 coding sequence is TGTGCCAGCAGAGCGACAGGGCTAAGCAATCAGCCCCAGCATTTT. Its translation: CASRATGLSNQPQHF.

The chain combines TRBV29-1 with TRBJ1-1, with a possible D match to TRBD1 (5 bases). The CDR3 is 13 amino acids. Germline CDR1 is SQVTM and CDR2 is ANQGSEA. Deletions cut 2 bases from V and 5 bases from J, with 12 bases between. The CDR3 nucleotides are TGCAGCGTTGAAATCTGGGGGGGGACTGAAGCTTTCTTT. Translation gives CSVEIWGGTEAFF.

The CDR3 spells CASSSTLRFRARADTQYF. The DNA of the CDR3 is TGTGCCAGCAGCTCAACTCTGAGGTTCCGGGCCCGGGCAGATACGCAGTATTTT. The V and J genes are TRBV7-6 and TRBJ2-3; the D is unclear. CDR3 length: 18 amino acids. Germline V gives CDR1 SGHVS, CDR2 FNYEAQ. V lost 4 bases and J 4 bases, leaving 24 bases between the germline ends.

This clone was counted only a few times. The chain links TRBV2 to TRBJ2-4, with TRBD2 matching over 7 bases. CDR3 length: 15 amino acids. V was clipped by 5 bases and J by 0 bases; unmatched bases: 4. Germline CDR1 reads SNHLY; CDR2 reads FYNNEI. Here the CDR3 reads CASSSGLSAKNIQYF. CDR3 bases: TGTGCCAGCAGTTCGGGACTATCAGCCAAAAACATTCAGTACTTC.

This clone was found once. V is TRBV7-8 and J is TRBJ1-5; no clear D. Trimming removed 3 bases from V and 7 bases from J, with 10 bases in between. The CDR3 covers 13 residues. The germline CDR1 and CDR2 sequences are SGHVS and FQNEAQ. The CDR3 reads CASSFQVLQPQHF. The CDR3 DNA follows: TGTGCCAGCAGCTTCCAGGTTTTGCAGCCCCAGCATTTT.

This clone showed up just once. The chain is built from TRBV5-1 and TRBJ2-2; possibly TRBD1 or TRBD2 for D (5 bases each). Germline lookup yields CDR1 SGHRS and CDR2 YFSETQ. The CDR3 runs 13 residues. V was shortened by 3 bases and J by 8 bases, with 11 bases between the two germline ends. The CDR3 reads CASSSGRRGELFF. The CDR3, as DNA: TGCGCCAGCAGCTCGGGGCGGCGGGGGGAGCTGTTTTTT. The variable domain in full, with the rest retrieved from reference TRBV5-1 and TRBJ2-2, is KAGVTQTPRYLIKTRGQQVTLSCSPISGHRSVSWYQQTPGQGLQFLFEYFSETQRNKGNFPGRFSGRQFSNSRSEMNVSTLELGDSALYLCASSSGRRGELFFGEGSRLTVL.